The rows below give T cell receptor beta chains drawn from one sample of a study of shared clonotypes between healthy human individuals. The assay was immunoSEQ multiplex PCR, and TCRdb's table has in-frame clones only and misses some. Of fewer than 150,000 clones in the sample, around 66% were seen once. The sample taken for sequencing was memory CD8+ T cells sorted from blood. The origin of the receptors is a woman under 40 in good health. Both conserved end residues are part of each CDR3. Fields, in order: D gene, J gene, V gene, clone size, CDR3 DNA, CDR3 protein. A D gene is named only where the DNA matches it firmly. Expanded clones get a size class; other rows say once, few or many, or leave the size out.

- TRBJ2-7 TRBV7-1 - TGTGCCAGCAGCACGGGATTCTACGAGCAGTACTTC CASSTGFYEQYF
- TRBJ2-4 TRBV6-5 many TGTGCCAGCACTCAGGGGAACATTCAGTACTTC CASTQGNIQYF
TRBD1 TRBJ1-2 TRBV27 - TGTGCCAGCAGCCCCGGACAGGGCAACTATGGCTACACCTTC CASSPGQGNYGYTF
- TRBJ2-2 TRBV13 - TGTGCCAGCAGCTCCTCCGAGACTAGAAACACCGGGGAGCTGTTTTTT CASSSSETRNTGELFF
- TRBJ2-5 TRBV7-1 - TGTGCCAGCAGCACCCCGGGGGAGGCCCAGTACTTC CASSTPGEAQYF
- TRBJ2-2 TRBV5-1 - TGCGCCAGCAGCCAAATTACCGGGGAGCTGTTTTTT CASSQITGELFF
- TRBJ2-7 TRBV7-9 - TGTGCCAGCAGCCTATATCAGGGCGCCTACGAGCAGTACTTC CASSLYQGAYEQYF
TRBD1 TRBJ2-7 TRBV5-1 - TGCGCCAGCAGGAAGGGACAGGGATTCTACGAGCAGTACTTC CASRKGQGFYEQYF
TRBD1 TRBJ2-1 TRBV7-8 once TGTGCCAGCGGGGACGGGACAGGGCTCAATGAGCAGTTCTTC CASGDGTGLNEQFF
- TRBJ2-7 TRBV21-1 - TGTGCCAGCAGCAAGTTGGTAGGGAGCGAGCAGTACTTC CASSKLVGSEQYF
TRBD2 TRBJ2-7 TRBV5-4 - TGTGCCAGCAGCCCTGGACTAGCGATCGAGCAGTACTTC CASSPGLAIEQYF
- TRBJ1-4 TRBV7-8 - TGTGCCAGCAGCTCCTACAGGGATGAGTCAGAAAAACTGTTTTTT CASSSYRDESEKLFF
- TRBJ2-1 TRBV7-8 - TGTGCCAGCAGCTTAGCGCTCTTAGCCCCGGGGTCTGAGCAGTTCTTC CASSLALLAPGSEQFF
TRBD1 TRBJ2-1 TRBV20-1 - TGCAGTGCCAACAGGGGTCTGCGGTTCTTC CSANRGLRFF
- TRBJ1-5 TRBV6-1 - TGTGCCAGCAGTGAATTAAAGCCCCAGCATTTT CASSELKPQHF
- TRBJ2-1 TRBV7-8 many TGTGCCAGCAGCCCTGGGACGGTGAGCTCCTACAATGAGCAGTTCTTC CASSPGTVSSYNEQFF